Reported below is one T cell receptor (beta chain). Its antigen is as yet unknown. The data stem from a study of cytomegalovirus exposure and HLA in healthy donors. General observations from the study: Through in vitro validation, three CMV-associated chains were shown to be specific for CMV antigens. The study recorded some 160 TCR beta chains that were cytomegalovirus-associated.

The CDR3 has 15 residues. Germline CDR1 SEHNR, CDR2 FQNEAQ (reference sequence). V shed 4 bases, J shed 5 bases, and the junction held 11 bases outside the gene matches. PCR employed 60 Vbeta and 13 Jbeta primers. Clones were sequenced by immunoSEQ multiplex PCR, and TCRdb holds only the in-frame ones, with some missing. The sample includes roughly 180,000 clones, 75% to 85% of them seen just once. J is TRBJ2-7 and V is TRBV7-9; 7 nucleotides agree with TRBD2. The source material was PBMCs. This receptor was obtained from a woman in her late teens or twenties in good health and CMV-seropositive. The CDR3 DNA reads TGTGCCAGCAGCTCCGAGCGGGGAAGTCTTGACGAGCAGTACTTC. Residues: CASSSERGSLDEQYF.